The 24 T cell receptor beta chains below were found in one sample sequenced in a study of cytomegalovirus exposure and HLA in healthy donors. The PCR contained 60 Vbeta and 13 Jbeta primers. Here immunoSEQ multiplex PCR was the method, and the copy in TCRdb shows in-frame clones only, minus some. The table includes approximately 90,000 clones, under 85% detected once. The specimen was PBMCs. The receptor set was obtained from a male donor in good health and CMV-seronegative.

The V gene is TRBV7-9, the J gene TRBJ2-1; tentatively, D is TRBD2 (7 bases). Trimming shortened V by 3 bases and J by 6 bases, and 18 bases separated the two germline ends. The germline V gene has CDR1 SEHNR and CDR2 FQNEAQ (reference sequence). The CDR3 consists of 16 residues. As DNA, the CDR3 is TGTGCCAGCAGCTTTTATCCGGGGGGCGCGATCAATGAGCAGTTCTTC. It is translated as CASSFYPGGAINEQFF.

The J gene is TRBJ1-5, the V gene TRBV19; TRBD1 agrees at 10 bases. The germline V gene encodes CDR1 LNHDA and CDR2 SQIVND (reference sequence). This CDR3 has 17 residues. With V trimmed by 5 bases and J by 2 bases, 9 bases remained unmatched. The DNA of the CDR3 is TGTGCCAGTAGTCGGACAGGGGGGTTCTATGGCAATCAGCCCCAGCATTTT. As protein: CASSRTGGFYGNQPQHF.

The genes are TRBV6-5 and TRBJ1-5, with D perhaps TRBD1 (6 bases). V was pared by 6 bases and J by 4 bases, with 16 bases between. This CDR3 has 15 residues. Germline V lookup: CDR1 MNHEY, CDR2 SVGAGI. DNA for the CDR3: TGTGCCAGCAGACGAACAGGGAGAGCAAATCAGCCCCAGCATTTT. This encodes CASRRTGRANQPQHF.

The gene calls are TRBV27 and TRBJ2-3, with D unclear. Between the trimmed V and J ends, which lost 2 bases and 1 base, there was a span of 10 bases. This CDR3 is built from 15 residues. Germline lookup yields CDR1 MNHEY and CDR2 SMNVEV (reference sequence). This chain's CDR3 is CASSLGIRGTDTQYF. The CDR3 bases are TGTGCCAGCAGTTTAGGCATCCGGGGCACAGATACGCAGTATTTT.

The rearrangement uses TRBV6-1 and TRBJ2-3; TRBD1 matches at 7 bases. V dropped 6 bases and J dropped 2; count of bases not matched to a gene: 8. This CDR3 is built from 15 residues. Germline V gene sequence: CDR1 MNHNS, CDR2 SASEGT. DNA for the CDR3: TGTGCCAGCAGCCGGGTCGGGACAGACACAGATACGCAGTATTTT. It specifies CASSRVGTDTDTQYF.

V gene TRBV19 combines with J gene TRBJ2-1, with D maybe TRBD2 (6 bases). CDR1 LNHDA and CDR2 SQIVND come from the germline V gene (reference sequence). The CDR3 sequence is 14 residues long. Trimming stripped 9 bases from V and 5 bases from J, with 17 bases between. The CDR3 bases are TGTGCCAGCCGACCGGGACTCCGGAACAATGAGCAGTTCTTC. Amino acid sequence: CASRPGLRNNEQFF. Supplemented by reference TRBV19 and TRBJ2-1, the full variable domain reads DGGITQSPKYLFRKEGQNVTLSCEQNLNHDAMYWYRQDPGQGLRLIYYSQIVNDFQKGDIAEGYSVSREKKESFPLTVTSAQKNPTAFYLCASRPGLRNNEQFFGPGTRLTVL.

The chain combines TRBV4-3 with TRBJ1-2; D unclear. Germline V gives CDR1 LGHNA, CDR2 YSLEER. V shed 0 bases and J shed 0 bases, with 8 bases lying between them. This CDR3 spans 15 amino acids. The CDR3 sequence: CASSQEWATNYGYTF. CDR3 DNA sequence: TGCGCCAGCAGCCAAGAATGGGCGACTAACTATGGCTACACCTTC.

This clone was detected once. The junction differs from germline at one of its ends, possibly a read error. V and J are TRBV11-3 and TRBJ1-1; D is unresolved. Germline CDR1 and CDR2: SGHNT and YENEEA. The CDR3 loop spans 16 amino acids. CDR3 region: CASGLGGGRTNTEAFF. DNA of the CDR3: TGTGCCAGCGGCTTAGGAGGAGGGAGAACGAACACTGAAGCTTTCTTT.

This sequence joins TRBV9 and TRBJ2-7; D may be TRBD2 (5 bases). This CDR3 contains 13 residues. Germline V gene lookup returns CDR1 SGDLS and CDR2 YYNGEE. Trimming removed 4 bases from V and 1 base from J, with 9 bases in between. CDR3 in amino acids: CASSLGVSYEQYF. Written as DNA, the CDR3 is TGTGCCAGCAGCCTCGGGGTATCCTACGAGCAGTACTTC.

The CDR3 here is CASSQLAYGQSGNTIYF. The CDR3 DNA reads TGCGCCAGCAGCCAACTCGCATATGGACAGTCTGGAAACACCATATATTTT. V is TRBV4-3 and J is TRBJ1-3; D is possibly TRBD1 (6 bases). The CDR3 has 17 residues. The V end was cut by 2 bases, the J end by 1 base, with 15 bases between. Germline-derived CDR1 and CDR2 are LGHNA and YSLEER.

V gene TRBV19 combines with J gene TRBJ2-3; 9 bases match TRBD2. Losses at the gene ends were 8 bases for V and 6 bases for J; bases not matched to a gene: 9. Germline CDR1 and CDR2: LNHDA and SQIVND (reference sequence). This CDR3 region has 14 residues. CDR3: CASLKRGAPDTQYF. In nucleotides, the CDR3 is TGTGCCAGTTTAAAGCGGGGGGCCCCGGATACGCAGTATTTT.

The chain links TRBV5-1 to TRBJ2-1; D may be TRBD1 (6 bases). Germline V gene lookup returns CDR1 SGHRS and CDR2 YFSETQ. V lost 4 bases, J lost 3 bases, and 14 bases lay in between. The CDR3 contains 15 residues. The CDR3 loop reads CASSPEGQIYNEQFF. The DNA of the CDR3 is TGCGCCAGCAGCCCGGAAGGACAGATCTACAATGAGCAGTTCTTC.

The chain carries TRBV5-4 and TRBJ2-7, with 8 bases that match TRBD2. Trimming took 4 bases from V and 3 from J; bases not matched to a gene: 6. The germline V gene encodes CDR1 SGHNT and CDR2 YYREEE (reference sequence). The CDR3 spans 14 residues. The CDR3 DNA reads as TGTGCCAGCAGCAGTAGCGGGATTGGCTACGAGCAGTACTTC. It specifies CASSSSGIGYEQYF. Variable domain in full (rest from reference TRBV5-4 and TRBJ2-7): ETGVTQSPTHLIKTRGQQVTLRCSSQSGHNTVSWYQQALGQGPQFIFQYYREEENGRGNFPPRFSGLQFPNYSSELNVNALELDDSALYLCASSSSGIGYEQYFGPGTRLTVT.

CDR3 bases: TGTGCCAGCAGCTACGGAGCGGGAGGGCCCTACGAGCAGTACTTC. Protein sequence: CASSYGAGGPYEQYF. The J gene is TRBJ2-7, the V gene TRBV7-2; 10 nucleotides align to TRBD2. V lost 4 bases and J lost 2; bases outside the gene matches: 5. CDR1 is SGHTA and CDR2 is FQGNSA in the germline V gene. This CDR3 contains 15 residues.

This clone was found a few times. The CDR3, as DNA: TGTGCCTGGACCGGTCCGTTTCCCAGCTACACCTTC. Translation: CAWTGPFPSYTF. The chain is built from TRBV30 and TRBJ1-2; D gene uncertain. Trimming pared 4 bases from V and 9 bases from J, leaving 15 bases between. CDR3 length: 12 amino acids. The germline gives CDR1 GTSNPN, CDR2 SVGIG (reference sequence).

This chain connects TRBV6-5 to TRBJ2-7; 13 nucleotides line up with TRBD2. In germline, CDR1 is MNHEY, CDR2 SVGAGI. The CDR3 sequence is 14 residues long. The V and J ends lost 4 bases and 8 bases, in that order; junction bases with no gene match: 5. As DNA, the CDR3 is TGTGCCAGCAGTTCCGGGACTAGCGGGAATCAGCAGTACTTC. The encoded protein is CASSSGTSGNQQYF.

The rearrangement links TRBV27 to TRBJ1-2, with 8 bases aligning to TRBD1. CDR3 size: 15 residues. After removal of 5 bases from V and 5 bases from J, the junction contained 10 bases not matched to a gene. Germline CDR1 and CDR2: MNHEY and SMNVEV (reference sequence). The CDR3 reads CASSPRTGLPYGYTF. DNA for the CDR3: TGTGCCAGCAGTCCCAGGACAGGGCTTCCGTATGGCTACACCTTC.

The chain joins TRBV11-2 to TRBJ1-2; D not resolved. V was cut by 1 base and J by 5 bases, with 14 bases left in between. CDR3 length equals 15 residues. CDR1 is SGHAT and CDR2 is FQNNGV in the germline V gene. The CDR3 bases are TGTGCCAGCAGCTTAGGTATCCGAGCATCATATGGCTACACCTTC. It is translated as CASSLGIRASYGYTF. Complete variable domain (other parts from reference TRBV11-2 and TRBJ1-2): EAGVAQSPRYKIIEKRQSVAFWCNPISGHATLYWYQQILGQGPKLLIQFQNNGVVDDSQLPKDRFSAERLKGVDSTLKIQPAKLEDSAVYLCASSLGIRASYGYTFGSGTRLTVV.

This clone was counted between two and nine times. The rearrangement uses TRBV28 and TRBJ1-3; 7 nucleotides match TRBD1. With V trimmed by 4 bases and J by 2 bases, 5 bases remained unmatched. This CDR3 region has 15 residues. Germline V lookup: CDR1 MDHEN, CDR2 SYDVKM. The DNA of the CDR3 is TGTGCCAGCAGTTCCCCGACAGGGCCTGGAAACACCATATATTTT. Translation gives CASSSPTGPGNTIYF.

This rearrangement joins TRBV18 to TRBJ2-7; weak D call: TRBD2 (5 bases). From germline, CDR1 is KGHSH and CDR2 LQKENI. V was cut by 0 bases and J by 4 bases, with 7 bases left in between. The CDR3 loop spans 13 amino acids. CDR3 coding DNA: TGTGCCAGCTCACCACCCAGCGGATACGAGCAGTACTTC. It specifies CASSPPSGYEQYF.

This rearrangement joins TRBV7-2 to TRBJ2-3, with D possibly being TRBD2 (6 bases). The CDR3 spans 15 residues. V was cut by 1 base and J by 0 bases, with 8 bases left in between. Germline V gene data show CDR1 as SGHTA and CDR2 as FQGNSA. As DNA, the CDR3 is TGTGCCAGCAGCTTAGAGGGGACTAGCACAGATACGCAGTATTTT. This translates into CASSLEGTSTDTQYF.

The chain couples TRBV19 to TRBJ2-2; 8 positions agree with TRBD1. Germline V gene data show CDR1 as LNHDA and CDR2 as SQIVND (reference sequence). The V and J ends lost 4 bases and 3 bases, in that order; junction bases with no gene match: 4. The CDR3 runs 15 residues. This CDR3 is CASSTGGAYTGELFF. DNA of the CDR3: TGTGCCAGTAGTACAGGGGGCGCTTACACCGGGGAGCTGTTTTTT.

The chain uses TRBV11-2 and TRBJ1-2; D uncertain. CDR1 SGHAT and CDR2 FQNNGV come from the germline V gene. V dropped 5 bases and J dropped 1 base, with 20 bases sitting between them. This CDR3 region has 17 residues. The CDR3 DNA reads as TGTGCCAGCAGCCGATTTGGAGGTGACACTTTTAACTATGGCTACACCTTC. Its translation: CASSRFGGDTFNYGYTF.

Note on this clone: Its ends do not fully match the called genes, so a read error is possible. Here the CDR3 DNA reads TGTTCCAGCAGCTCAACGACAGGGTATAATTCACCCCTCCACTTT. Residues: CSSSSTTGYNSPLHF. The chain recombines TRBV7-9 with TRBJ1-6, with 7 positions matching TRBD1. Germline-derived CDR1 and CDR2 are SEHNR and FQNEAQ (reference sequence). This CDR3 contains 15 residues.